The 21 T cell receptor beta chains in this list originate from one sample, sequenced in a study of PD-1 blockade in classical Hodgkin lymphoma. TCRdb's table, derived via immunoSEQ multiplex PCR, lists solely in-frame clones and lacks some. In the table there are approximately 36,000 clones, approximately 69% of which are singletons. Each patient relapsed following autologous stem cell transplantation, and prior brentuximab vedotin exposure differed. The sample here was peripheral blood mononuclear cells (PBMCs), taken before the second cycle of nivolumab. Receptors originate from a human donor with classical Hodgkin lymphoma.

The rearrangement joins TRBV2 to TRBJ2-5; TRBD2 matches at 7 bases. This CDR3 comprises 13 residues. The germline CDR1 and CDR2 sequences are SNHLY and FYNNEI. V was pared by 5 bases and J by 5 bases, with 5 bases of the junction left unmatched. The CDR3 DNA reads TGTGCCAGCAGTAGCGGGAAAGGGGAGACCCAGTACTTC. This sequence encodes CASSSGKGETQYF. The entire variable domain, with the rest obtained from reference TRBV2 and TRBJ2-5, is as follows: EPEVTQTPSHQVTQMGQEVILRCVPISNHLYFYWYRQILGQKVEFLVSFYNNEISEKSEIFDDQFSVERPDGSNFTLKIRSTKLEDSAMYFCASSSGKGETQYFGPGTRLLVL.

This clone has a handful of counts. Other DNA sequences from this sample encode an identical CDR3 as well. J is TRBJ2-7 and V is TRBV6-5; D is possibly TRBD1 or TRBD2 (7 bases each). Looked up from germline, CDR1 is MNHEY and CDR2 is SVGAGI. CDR3 length: 15 residues. Trimming took 0 bases from V and 4 from J, leaving 13 bases between them. For the CDR3, the DNA is TGTGCCAGCAGTTACTCTGCAGGGGGGGGGTACGAGCAGTACTTC. Residues: CASSYSAGGGYEQYF.

The chain joins TRBV7-2 to TRBJ2-4, with 9 bases fitting TRBD1. CDR1 is SGHTA and CDR2 is FQGNSA in the germline V gene. Trimming removed 1 base from V and 1 base from J; junction bases left unmatched: 2. The CDR3 extends over 16 amino acids. CDR3 in DNA: TGTGCCAGCAGCTTAGTAGGGACAGGGGCCAAAAACATTCAGTACTTC. Protein product: CASSLVGTGAKNIQYF.

The V gene is TRBV19, the J gene TRBJ1-1; possible D gene TRBD1, 6 bases. The CDR3 sequence is 16 residues long. V dropped 3 bases and J dropped 4 bases, with 18 bases sitting between them. Germline V gene sequence: CDR1 LNHDA, CDR2 SQIVND (reference sequence). For the CDR3, the DNA is TGTGCCAGTAGTATCAAGGGAGGGGGGTTTGTCACTGAAGCTTTCTTT. The encoded protein is CASSIKGGGFVTEAFF.

The chain employs TRBV4-2 and TRBJ2-7, with 9 bases identical to TRBD2. CDR1 and CDR2 from the germline V gene are LGHNA and YNFKEQ. CDR3 length equals 16 residues. V lost 1 base to trimming and J lost 6 bases; unmatched junction nucleotides: 10. The CDR3 loop is CASSQAPGLALLEQYF. CDR3 nucleotides: TGTGCCAGCAGCCAAGCGCCGGGACTAGCTCTCCTCGAGCAGTACTTC.

The V and J genes are TRBV7-8 and TRBJ2-1; 8 bases map to TRBD2. Germline V gives CDR1 SGHVS, CDR2 FQNEAQ. This CDR3 contains 18 residues. The junction had 12 bases not matched to a gene; V was cut back by 4 bases and J by 1 base. The CDR3 nucleotides are TGTGCCAGCAGCTATAGGGGGGCTAGCGGGTCATCCTACAATGAGCAGTTCTTC. Translating gives CASSYRGASGSSYNEQFF.

This rearrangement joins TRBV6-5 to TRBJ1-6; tentatively, D is TRBD1 (5 bases). This CDR3 spans 15 amino acids. V lost 0 bases and J 7 bases, leaving 10 bases between the germline ends. The germline CDR1 and CDR2 sequences are MNHEY and SVGAGI. The CDR3: CASSYSGGINSPLHF. The CDR3 DNA sequence: TGTGCCAGCAGTTACTCCGGGGGGATAAATTCACCCCTCCACTTT.

This chain connects TRBV7-9 to TRBJ2-1; possibly TRBD1 or TRBD2 for D (5 bases each). Germline loops: CDR1 SEHNR, CDR2 FQNEAQ (reference sequence). This CDR3 region has 17 residues. The germline V and J ends were trimmed by 8 bases and 9 bases, with 29 bases remaining between them. In nucleotides, the CDR3 is TGTGCCAGCCCCCCCAATTTGGGGGAGAAGGCCCTCGGTGAGCAGTTCTTC. As protein: CASPPNLGEKALGEQFF.

The chain uses TRBV7-9 and TRBJ2-7; perhaps TRBD2 as D (7 bases). This CDR3 is 13 amino acids long. Germline V lookup: CDR1 SEHNR, CDR2 FQNEAQ (reference sequence). Trimming cost V 4 bases and J 10 bases, with 17 bases left between them. The CDR3 is CASSSRLGGPQYF. The CDR3 coding sequence is TGTGCCAGCAGCTCCAGGTTGGGGGGGCCCCAGTACTTC.

This chain joins TRBV5-1 and TRBJ1-1; D is unclear. Trimming left V 4 bases short and J 0 bases short, with 10 bases between. CDR3 length: 14 amino acids. CDR1 is SGHRS, CDR2 YFSETQ, per germline. DNA of the CDR3: TGCGCCAGCAGCGCCGACACCATGAACACTGAAGCTTTCTTT. This translates into CASSADTMNTEAFF.

The chain couples TRBV28 to TRBJ1-1; perhaps TRBD1 as D (6 bases). Trimming stripped 7 bases from V and 1 base from J, with 10 bases between. This CDR3 is 13 amino acids long. Germline-derived CDR1 and CDR2 are MDHEN and SYDVKM. The CDR3 is CASIWGPNTEAFF. In DNA form, the CDR3 reads TGTGCCAGCATATGGGGGCCGAACACTGAAGCTTTCTTT.

The DNA for the CDR3 is TGCGCCAGCAGCCAAGAACAGGCAGGGACTTATGAGCAGTTCTTC. Translated: CASSQEQAGTYEQFF. The chain uses TRBV4-3 and TRBJ2-1; a possible D gene is TRBD2 (6 bases). With 0 bases removed from V and 8 bases from J, the gap between germline ends came to 14 bases. The CDR3 spans 15 residues. Germline-derived CDR1 and CDR2 are LGHNA and YSLEER.

The chain recombines TRBV5-1 with TRBJ2-1; the D gene is possibly TRBD2 (7 bases). The CDR3 is 15 amino acids. V lost 3 bases and J 5 bases, leaving 15 bases between the germline ends. Germline-derived CDR1 and CDR2 are SGHRS and YFSETQ. As DNA, the CDR3 is TGCGCCAGCAGCTCGGGGGGCACGACGGACAATGAGCAGTTCTTC. Translation gives CASSSGGTTDNEQFF.

This clone was recorded only once. This chain uses TRBV12-5 with TRBJ2-1; TRBD1 is a possible D gene (6 bases). Trimming cost V 0 bases and J 9 bases, with 12 bases left between them. The CDR3 runs 14 residues. Germline V gene sequence: CDR1 LGHNT, CDR2 FRNRAP. CDR3 in amino acids: CASGLVFPGAEQFF. The CDR3 DNA follows: TGTGCTAGTGGTTTGGTATTTCCAGGGGCTGAGCAGTTCTTC.

The chain combines TRBV10-3 with TRBJ1-1; D is unresolved. CDR3 size: 12 residues. V was shortened by 4 bases and J by 3 bases, with 6 bases between the two germline ends. Germline CDR1 ENHRY, CDR2 SYGVKD. CDR3 sequence reads: CAISGRDTEAFF. The CDR3, as DNA: TGTGCCATCAGTGGAAGAGACACTGAAGCTTTCTTT.

The genes are TRBV27 and TRBJ1-4, with 9 positions matching TRBD1. The CDR3 has 15 residues. The J segment lost 9 bases and the V segment lost 6 bases, leaving 11 bases of the junction unmatched. Germline V CDR1 and CDR2: MNHEY, SMNVEV (reference sequence). As DNA, the CDR3 is TGTGCCAGCAGGCTACGGGGACAGGGCCGGCAAAAACTGTTTTTT. Protein: CASRLRGQGRQKLFF.

Only a few counts were recorded for this clone. CDR3 loop: CASSLGSGETQYF. CDR3 sequence (DNA): TGTGCCAGCAGCTTGGGTTCGGGGGAGACCCAGTACTTC. The chain carries TRBV5-6 and TRBJ2-5; D is perhaps TRBD2 (5 bases). Trimming shortened V by 0 bases and J by 5 bases, and 8 bases separated the two germline ends. The CDR3 has 13 amino acids. Germline V gene lookup returns CDR1 SGHDT and CDR2 YYEEEE.

This chain joins TRBV5-1 and TRBJ2-3; D is undetermined. V shed 6 bases and J shed 0 bases, with 5 bases lying between them. This CDR3 is built from 12 residues. Germline assignment: CDR1 SGHRS and CDR2 YFSETQ. The CDR3 DNA sequence: TGCGCCAGCAAAGAGAGCACAGATACGCAGTATTTT. Its protein is CASKESTDTQYF.

The gene calls are TRBV21-1 and TRBJ1-5. TRBV21-1 is annotated as a pseudogene. The CDR3 has 16 amino acids. The CDR3 spells CASSKVKGYSNQPQHF. The DNA of the CDR3 is TGTGCCAGCAGCAAAGTTAAGGGCTATAGCAATCAGCCCCAGCATTTT.

The CDR3 region has the DNA TGTGCCAGCAACTCCCAGGGGGTAAAGGGTGAAGCTTTCTTT. Translating it yields CASNSQGVKGEAFF. V usage is TRBV7-9 and J usage is TRBJ1-1; 7 bases agree with TRBD1. From germline, CDR1 is SEHNR and CDR2 FQNEAQ (reference sequence). The CDR3 sequence is 14 residues long. Trimming cost V 7 bases and J 7 bases; bases outside gene matches: 12.

This clone was detected only a few times. This chain connects TRBV5-6 to TRBJ2-7; D is ambiguous. The CDR3 is 11 amino acids. The V end was cut by 4 bases, the J end by 4 bases, with 6 bases between. The germline V gene encodes CDR1 SGHDT and CDR2 YYEEEE. Here the CDR3 reads CASSAGYEQYF. The CDR3 DNA sequence: TGTGCCAGCAGCGCCGGATACGAGCAGTACTTC.